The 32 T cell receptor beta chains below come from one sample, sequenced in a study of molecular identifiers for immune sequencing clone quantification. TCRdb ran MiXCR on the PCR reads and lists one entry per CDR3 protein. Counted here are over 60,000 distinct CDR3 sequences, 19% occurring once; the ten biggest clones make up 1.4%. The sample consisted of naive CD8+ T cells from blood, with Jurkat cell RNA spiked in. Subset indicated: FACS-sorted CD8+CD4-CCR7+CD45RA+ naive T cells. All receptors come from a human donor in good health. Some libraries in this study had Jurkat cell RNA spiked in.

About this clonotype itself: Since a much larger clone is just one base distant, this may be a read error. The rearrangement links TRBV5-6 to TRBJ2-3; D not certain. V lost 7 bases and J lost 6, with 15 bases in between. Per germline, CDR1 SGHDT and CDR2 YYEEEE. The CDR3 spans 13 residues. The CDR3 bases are TGTGCCAGCTCCTCGGTTTCTGCGGATACGCAGTATTTT. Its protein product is CASSSVSADTQYF.

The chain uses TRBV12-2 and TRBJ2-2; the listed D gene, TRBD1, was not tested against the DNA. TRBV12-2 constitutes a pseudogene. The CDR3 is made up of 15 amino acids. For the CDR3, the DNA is TGTGCAAGTCGCTTAGCCCCGACAGACACCGGGGAGCTGTTTTTT. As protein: CASRLAPTDTGELFF.

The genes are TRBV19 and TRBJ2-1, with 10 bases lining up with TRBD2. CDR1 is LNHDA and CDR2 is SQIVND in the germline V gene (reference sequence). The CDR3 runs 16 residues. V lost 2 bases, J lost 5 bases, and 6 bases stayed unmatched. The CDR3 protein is CASSILHSGGNNEQFF. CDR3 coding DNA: TGTGCCAGTAGTATACTTCATAGCGGGGGGAACAATGAGCAGTTCTTC. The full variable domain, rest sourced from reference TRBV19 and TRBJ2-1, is DGGITQSPKYLFRKEGQNVTLSCEQNLNHDAMYWYRQDPGQGLRLIYYSQIVNDFQKGDIAEGYSVSREKKESFPLTVTSAQKNPTAFYLCASSILHSGGNNEQFFGPGTRLTVL.

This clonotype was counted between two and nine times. The CDR3 sequence is CSVKTGYNEQFF. The CDR3 DNA reads as TGCAGCGTCAAGACTGGGTACAATGAGCAGTTCTTC. J is TRBJ2-1 and V is TRBV29-1; D is undetermined. Trimming shortened V by 6 bases and J by 4 bases, and 10 bases separated the two germline ends. CDR1 and CDR2 (germline): SQVTM, ANQGSEA. CDR3 length equals 12 residues.

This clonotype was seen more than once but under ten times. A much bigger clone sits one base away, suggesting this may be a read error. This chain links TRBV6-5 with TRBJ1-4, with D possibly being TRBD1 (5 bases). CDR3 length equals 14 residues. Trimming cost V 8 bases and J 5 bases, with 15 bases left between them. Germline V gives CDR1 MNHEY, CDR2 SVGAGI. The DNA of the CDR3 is TGTGCCAGCGGGGGAGCAGGGTCCAATGAAAAACTGTTTTTT. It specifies CASGGAGSNEKLFF.

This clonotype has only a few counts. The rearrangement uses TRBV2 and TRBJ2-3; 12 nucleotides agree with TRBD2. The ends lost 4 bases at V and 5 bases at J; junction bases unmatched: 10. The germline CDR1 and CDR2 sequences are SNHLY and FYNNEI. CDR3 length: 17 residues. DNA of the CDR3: TGTGCCAGCAGTGTACCCCTGACTAGCGGGAGTGAAGATACGCAGTATTTT. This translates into CASSVPLTSGSEDTQYF.

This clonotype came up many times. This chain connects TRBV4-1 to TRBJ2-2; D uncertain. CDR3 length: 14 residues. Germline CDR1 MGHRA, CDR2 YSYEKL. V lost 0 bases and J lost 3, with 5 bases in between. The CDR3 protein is CASSQDPHTGELFF. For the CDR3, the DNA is TGCGCCAGCAGCCAAGATCCACACACCGGGGAGCTGTTTTTT.

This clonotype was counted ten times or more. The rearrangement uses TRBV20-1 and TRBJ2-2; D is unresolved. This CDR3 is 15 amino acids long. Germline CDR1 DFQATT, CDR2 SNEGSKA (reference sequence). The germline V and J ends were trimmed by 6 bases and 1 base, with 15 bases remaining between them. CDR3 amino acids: CSAKALFENTGELFF. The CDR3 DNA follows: TGCAGTGCCAAGGCCCTTTTTGAGAACACCGGGGAGCTGTTTTTT.

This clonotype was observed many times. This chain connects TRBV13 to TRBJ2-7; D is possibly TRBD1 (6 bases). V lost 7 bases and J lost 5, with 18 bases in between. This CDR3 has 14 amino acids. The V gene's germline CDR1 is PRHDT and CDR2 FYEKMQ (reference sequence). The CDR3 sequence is CASNVGRGSHEQYF. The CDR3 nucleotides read TGTGCCAGCAACGTTGGCAGGGGTTCCCACGAGCAGTACTTC. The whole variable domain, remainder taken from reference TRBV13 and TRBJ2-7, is AAGVIQSPRHLIKEKRETATLKCYPIPRHDTVYWYQQGPGQDPQFLISFYEKMQSDKGSIPDRFSAQQFSDYHSELNMSSLELGDSALYFCASNVGRGSHEQYFGPGTRLTVT.

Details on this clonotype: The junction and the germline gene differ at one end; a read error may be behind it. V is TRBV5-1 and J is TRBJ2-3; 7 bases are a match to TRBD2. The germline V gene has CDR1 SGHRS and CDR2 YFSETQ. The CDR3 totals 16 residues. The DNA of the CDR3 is TGCGCCAGCAGCTTGGGTCTAGCGGAGAGCATAGATACGCGGTATTTT. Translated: CASSLGLAESIDTRYF.

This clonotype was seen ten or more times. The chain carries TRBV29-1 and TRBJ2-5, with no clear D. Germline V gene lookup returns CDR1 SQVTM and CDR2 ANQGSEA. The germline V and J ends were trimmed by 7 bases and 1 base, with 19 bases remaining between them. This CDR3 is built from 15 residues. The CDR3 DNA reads TGCAGCGCCCTGACAACTGTCCTAATCCAAGAGACCCAGTACTTC. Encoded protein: CSALTTVLIQETQYF.

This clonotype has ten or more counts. CDR3 loop: CASSFSGREQYF. The CDR3 coding sequence is TGTGCCAGCAGCTTTTCAGGGCGCGAGCAGTACTTC. The rearrangement uses TRBV7-2 and TRBJ2-7, with D tentatively TRBD1 (5 bases). In germline, CDR1 is SGHTA, CDR2 FQGNSA. This CDR3 has 12 residues. The V end lost 3 bases, the J end lost 6 bases, and 9 bases lay between the germline ends.

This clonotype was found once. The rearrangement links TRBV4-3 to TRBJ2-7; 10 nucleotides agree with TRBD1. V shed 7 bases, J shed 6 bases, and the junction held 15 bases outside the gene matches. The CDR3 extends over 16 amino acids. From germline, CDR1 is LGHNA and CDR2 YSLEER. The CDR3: CASNPTGQGGTSEQYF. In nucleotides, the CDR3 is TGCGCCAGCAACCCCACCGGACAGGGGGGAACCTCCGAGCAGTACTTC.

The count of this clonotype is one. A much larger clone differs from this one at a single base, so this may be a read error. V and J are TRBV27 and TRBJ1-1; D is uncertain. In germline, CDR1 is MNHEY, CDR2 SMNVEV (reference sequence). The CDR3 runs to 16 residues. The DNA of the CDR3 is TGTGCCAGCAGTCCCCTAAGATTGGACGTAAACACTGAAGCTTCCTTT. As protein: CASSPLRLDVNTEASF.

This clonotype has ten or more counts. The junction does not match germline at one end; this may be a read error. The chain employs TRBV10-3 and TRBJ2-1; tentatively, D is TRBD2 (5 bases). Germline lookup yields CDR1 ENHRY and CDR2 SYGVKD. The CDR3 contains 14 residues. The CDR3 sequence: CAIGEGPPEGEQFF. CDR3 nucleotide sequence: TGTGCCATCGGTGAGGGTCCACCCGAGGGTGAGCAGTTCTTC.

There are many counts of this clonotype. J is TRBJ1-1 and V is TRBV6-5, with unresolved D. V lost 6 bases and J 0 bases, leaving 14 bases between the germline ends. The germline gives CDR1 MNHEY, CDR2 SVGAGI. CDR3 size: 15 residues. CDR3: CASSLWSRMNTEAFF. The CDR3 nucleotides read TGTGCCAGCAGCCTATGGAGCAGGATGAACACTGAAGCTTTCTTT.

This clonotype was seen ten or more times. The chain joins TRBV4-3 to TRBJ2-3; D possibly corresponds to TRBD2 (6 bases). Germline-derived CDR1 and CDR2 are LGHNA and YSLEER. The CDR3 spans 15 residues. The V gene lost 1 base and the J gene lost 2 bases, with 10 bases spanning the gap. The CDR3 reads CASSQGTTNTDTQYF. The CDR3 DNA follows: TGCGCCAGCAGCCAAGGGACTACCAACACAGATACGCAGTATTTT.

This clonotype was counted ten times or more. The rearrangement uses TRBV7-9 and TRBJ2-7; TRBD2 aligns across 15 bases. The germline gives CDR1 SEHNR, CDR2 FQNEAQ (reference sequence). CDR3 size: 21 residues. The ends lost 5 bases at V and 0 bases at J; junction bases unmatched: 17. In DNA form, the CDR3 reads TGTGCCAGCAGCCCAGGGACTAGCGGGAGGCCCTTTCACCAAAGCTCCTACGAGCAGTACTTC. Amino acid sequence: CASSPGTSGRPFHQSSYEQYF. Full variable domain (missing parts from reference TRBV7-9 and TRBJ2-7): DTGVSQNPRHKITKRGQNVTFRCDPISEHNRLYWYRQTLGQGPEFLTYFQNEAQLEKSRLLSDRFSAERPKGSFSTLEIQRTEQGDSAMYLCASSPGTSGRPFHQSSYEQYFGPGTRLTVT.

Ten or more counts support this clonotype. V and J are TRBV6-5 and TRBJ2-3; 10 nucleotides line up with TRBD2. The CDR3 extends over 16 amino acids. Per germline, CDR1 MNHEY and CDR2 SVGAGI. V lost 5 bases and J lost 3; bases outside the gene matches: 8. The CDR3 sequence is CASSKLGTSETDTQYF. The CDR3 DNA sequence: TGTGCCAGCAGTAAGCTGGGGACTAGCGAAACAGATACGCAGTATTTT.

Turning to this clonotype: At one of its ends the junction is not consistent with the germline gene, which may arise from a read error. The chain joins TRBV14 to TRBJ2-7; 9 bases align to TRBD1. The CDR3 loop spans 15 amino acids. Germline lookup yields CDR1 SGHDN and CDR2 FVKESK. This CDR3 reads CASRQVGTGPHEQYF. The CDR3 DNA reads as TGTGCCAGCAGACAAGTCGGGACAGGGCCCCACGAGCAGTACTTC.

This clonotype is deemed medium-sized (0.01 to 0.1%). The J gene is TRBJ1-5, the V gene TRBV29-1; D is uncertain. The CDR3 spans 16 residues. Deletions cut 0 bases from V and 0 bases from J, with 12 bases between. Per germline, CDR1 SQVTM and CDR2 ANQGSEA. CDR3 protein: CSVEDGGEDSNQPQHF. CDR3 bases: TGCAGCGTTGAAGATGGCGGCGAGGATAGCAATCAGCCCCAGCATTTT.

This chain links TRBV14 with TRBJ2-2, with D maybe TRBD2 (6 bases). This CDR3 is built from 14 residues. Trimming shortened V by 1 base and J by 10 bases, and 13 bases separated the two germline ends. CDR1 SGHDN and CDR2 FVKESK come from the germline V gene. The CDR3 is CASSQAPSDEELFF. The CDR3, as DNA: TGTGCCAGCAGCCAAGCACCTAGCGACGAGGAGCTGTTTTTT.

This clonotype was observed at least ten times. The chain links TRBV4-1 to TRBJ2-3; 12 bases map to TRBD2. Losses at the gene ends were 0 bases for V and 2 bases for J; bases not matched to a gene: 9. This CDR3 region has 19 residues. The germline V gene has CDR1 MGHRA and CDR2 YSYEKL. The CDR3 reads CASSQEGLASGRATDTQYF. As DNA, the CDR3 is TGCGCCAGCAGCCAAGAAGGGTTAGCTAGCGGGAGGGCCACAGATACGCAGTATTTT.

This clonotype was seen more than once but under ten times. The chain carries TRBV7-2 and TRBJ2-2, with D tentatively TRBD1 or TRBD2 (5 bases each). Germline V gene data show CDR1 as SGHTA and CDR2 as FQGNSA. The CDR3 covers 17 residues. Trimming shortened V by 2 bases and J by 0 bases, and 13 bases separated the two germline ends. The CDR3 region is CASSLMGVTANTGELFF. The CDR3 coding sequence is TGTGCCAGCAGCTTAATGGGGGTGACCGCGAACACCGGGGAGCTGTTTTTT.

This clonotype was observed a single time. The CDR3 here is CAWSPGTDPYEQYF. DNA of the CDR3: TGTGCCTGGAGTCCCGGGACCGACCCGTACGAGCAGTACTTC. V and J are TRBV30 and TRBJ2-7, with D possibly being TRBD1 or TRBD2 (5 bases each). Germline V gene data show CDR1 as GTSNPN and CDR2 as SVGIG (reference sequence). Trimming shortened V by 2 bases and J by 4 bases, and 15 bases separated the two germline ends. The CDR3 runs to 14 residues.

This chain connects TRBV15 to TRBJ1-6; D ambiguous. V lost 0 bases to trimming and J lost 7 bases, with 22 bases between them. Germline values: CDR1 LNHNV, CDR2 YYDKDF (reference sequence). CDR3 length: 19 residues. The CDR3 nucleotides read TGTGCCACCAGCAGAGACCCCAAGCTGGAGGGCGCCTGGAATTCACCCCTCCACTTT. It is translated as CATSRDPKLEGAWNSPLHF.

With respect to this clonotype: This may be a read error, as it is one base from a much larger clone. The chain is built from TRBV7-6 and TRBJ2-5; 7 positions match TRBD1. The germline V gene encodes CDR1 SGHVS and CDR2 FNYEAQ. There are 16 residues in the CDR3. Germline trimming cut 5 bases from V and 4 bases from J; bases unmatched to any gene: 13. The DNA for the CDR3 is TGTGCCAGCAGCCCTCGACAGGGCCACATTCGAGAGACCCAGTACTTC. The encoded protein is CASSPRQGHIRETQYF.

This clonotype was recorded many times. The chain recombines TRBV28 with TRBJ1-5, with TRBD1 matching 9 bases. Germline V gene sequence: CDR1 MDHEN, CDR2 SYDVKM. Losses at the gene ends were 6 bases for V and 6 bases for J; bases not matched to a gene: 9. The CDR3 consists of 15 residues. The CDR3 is CASSLGQGYRQPQHF. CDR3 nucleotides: TGTGCCAGCAGCCTTGGACAGGGGTACCGTCAGCCCCAGCATTTT.

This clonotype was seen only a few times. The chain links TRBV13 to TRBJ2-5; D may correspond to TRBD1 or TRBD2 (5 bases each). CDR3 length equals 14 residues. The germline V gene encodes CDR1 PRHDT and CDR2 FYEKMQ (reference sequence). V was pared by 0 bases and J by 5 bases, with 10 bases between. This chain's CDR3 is CASSLGGVFETQYF. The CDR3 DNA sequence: TGTGCCAGCAGCTTAGGGGGGGTCTTTGAGACCCAGTACTTC.

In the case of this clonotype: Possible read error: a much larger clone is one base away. CDR3 residues: CASSLYGLAGVPSEQFF. In nucleotides, the CDR3 is TGTGCCAGCAGTTTATATGGACTTGCGGGAGTGCCCAGTGAGCAGTTCTTC. The rearrangement uses TRBV27 and TRBJ2-1, with TRBD2 identical over 7 bases. The CDR3 loop spans 17 amino acids. The germline CDR1 and CDR2 sequences are MNHEY and SMNVEV (reference sequence). J gave up 9 bases and V 1 base, and 15 bases lay outside the gene matches.

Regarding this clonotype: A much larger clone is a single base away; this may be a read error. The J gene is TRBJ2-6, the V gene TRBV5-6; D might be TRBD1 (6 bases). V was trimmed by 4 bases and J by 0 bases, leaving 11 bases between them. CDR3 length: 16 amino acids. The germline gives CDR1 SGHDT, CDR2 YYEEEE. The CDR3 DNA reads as TGTGCCAGCAGCGTACAGGGTCACTCTGGGGCCAACGTCCTGACTTTC. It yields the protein CASSVQGHSGANVLTF.

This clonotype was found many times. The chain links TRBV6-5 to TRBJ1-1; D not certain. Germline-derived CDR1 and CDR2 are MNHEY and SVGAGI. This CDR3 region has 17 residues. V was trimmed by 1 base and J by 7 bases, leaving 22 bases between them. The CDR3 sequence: CASSYFHSQVQPNEAFF. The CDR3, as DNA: TGTGCCAGCAGTTACTTCCATTCGCAGGTCCAACCAAATGAAGCTTTCTTT.